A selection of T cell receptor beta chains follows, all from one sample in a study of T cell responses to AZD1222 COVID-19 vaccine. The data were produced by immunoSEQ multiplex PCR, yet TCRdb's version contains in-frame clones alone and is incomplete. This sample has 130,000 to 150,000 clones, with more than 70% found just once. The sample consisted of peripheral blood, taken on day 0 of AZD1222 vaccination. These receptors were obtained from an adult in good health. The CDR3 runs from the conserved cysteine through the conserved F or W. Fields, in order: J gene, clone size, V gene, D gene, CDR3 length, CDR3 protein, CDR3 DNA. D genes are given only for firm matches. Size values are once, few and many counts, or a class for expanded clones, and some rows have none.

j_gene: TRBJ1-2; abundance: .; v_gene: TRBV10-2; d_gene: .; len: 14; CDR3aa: CASRVRDGDYGYTF; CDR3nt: TGCGCCAGCAGGGTGCGGGACGGGGACTATGGCTACACCTTC
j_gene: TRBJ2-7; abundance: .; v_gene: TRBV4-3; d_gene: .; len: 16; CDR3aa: CASSQDIHGQLYEQYF; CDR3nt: TGCGCCAGCAGCCAAGATATCCATGGACAGCTCTACGAGCAGTACTTC
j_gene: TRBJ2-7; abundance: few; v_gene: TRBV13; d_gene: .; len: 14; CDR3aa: CASSSLARSLVQYF; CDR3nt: TGTGCCAGCAGCTCTTTGGCGAGGTCCCTAGTGCAGTACTTC
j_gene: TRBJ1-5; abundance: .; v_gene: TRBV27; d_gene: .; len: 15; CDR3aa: CASSLRPEGWQPQHF; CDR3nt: TGTGCCAGCAGTTTAAGACCGGAGGGGTGGCAGCCCCAGCATTTT
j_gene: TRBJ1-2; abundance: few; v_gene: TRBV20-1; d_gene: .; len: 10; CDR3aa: CSTPENGYTF; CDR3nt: TGCAGTACCCCAGAGAATGGCTACACCTTC
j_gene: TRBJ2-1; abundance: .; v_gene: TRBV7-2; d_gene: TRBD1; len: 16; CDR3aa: CASSWAGTEAYNEQFF; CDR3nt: TGTGCCAGCAGCTGGGCCGGGACAGAGGCTTACAATGAGCAGTTCTTC
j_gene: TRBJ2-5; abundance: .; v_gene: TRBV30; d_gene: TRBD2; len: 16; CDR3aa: CAWRAGLAGRQETQYF; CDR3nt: TGTGCCTGGAGGGCGGGACTAGCGGGGAGACAAGAGACCCAGTACTTC
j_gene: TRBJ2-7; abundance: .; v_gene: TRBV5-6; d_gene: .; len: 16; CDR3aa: CASSLEGGDGTYEQYF; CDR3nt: TGTGCCAGCAGCTTGGAAGGGGGAGACGGAACCTACGAGCAGTACTTC
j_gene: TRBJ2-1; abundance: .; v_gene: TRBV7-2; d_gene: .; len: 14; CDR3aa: CASSLGQAYNEQFF; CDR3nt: TGTGCCAGCAGCTTAGGTCAGGCTTACAATGAGCAGTTCTTC
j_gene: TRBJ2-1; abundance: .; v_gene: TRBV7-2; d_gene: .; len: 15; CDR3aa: CASGGDRALVNEQFF; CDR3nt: TGTGCCAGCGGCGGGGACCGGGCACTTGTAAATGAGCAGTTCTTC
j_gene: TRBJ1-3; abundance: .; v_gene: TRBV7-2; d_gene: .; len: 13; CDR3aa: CASSPYLRNTIYF; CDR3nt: TGTGCCAGCAGCCCATACCTCCGAAACACCATATATTTT
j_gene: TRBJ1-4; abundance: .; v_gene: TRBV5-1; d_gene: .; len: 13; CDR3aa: CASSPEQGQKLFF; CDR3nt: TGCGCCAGCAGCCCCGAACAGGGCCAAAAACTGTTTTTT
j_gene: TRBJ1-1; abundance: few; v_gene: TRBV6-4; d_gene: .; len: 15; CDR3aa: CASSTQGGGNTEAFF; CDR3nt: TGTGCCAGCAGCACACAGGGTGGTGGGAACACTGAAGCTTTCTTT
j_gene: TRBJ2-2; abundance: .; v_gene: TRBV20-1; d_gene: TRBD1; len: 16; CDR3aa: CSATDRGLGNTGELFF; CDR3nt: TGCAGTGCTACTGACAGGGGGCTAGGGAACACCGGGGAGCTGTTTTTT
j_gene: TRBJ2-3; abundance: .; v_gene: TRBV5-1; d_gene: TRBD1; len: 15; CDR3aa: CASSQRQGSTDTQYF; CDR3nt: TGCGCCAGCAGCCAAAGACAGGGGTCAACAGATACGCAGTATTTT
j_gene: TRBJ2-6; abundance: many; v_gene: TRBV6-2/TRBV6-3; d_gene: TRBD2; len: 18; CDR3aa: CASSTGTSGLSGANVLTF; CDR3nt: TGTGCCAGCAGTACCGGGACTAGCGGCCTCTCTGGGGCCAACGTCCTGACTTTC
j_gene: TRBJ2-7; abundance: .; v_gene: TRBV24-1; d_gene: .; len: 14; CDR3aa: CATSEAALTYEQYF; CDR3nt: TGTGCCACCAGTGAGGCGGCGTTAACCTACGAGCAGTACTTC
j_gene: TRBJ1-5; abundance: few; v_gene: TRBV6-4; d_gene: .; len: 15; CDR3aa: CASSGTQNSNQPQHF; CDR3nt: TGTGCCAGCAGTGGGACCCAAAATAGCAATCAGCCCCAGCATTTT
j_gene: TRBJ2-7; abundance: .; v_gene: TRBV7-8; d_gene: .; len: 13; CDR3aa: CASSWDPSYEQYF; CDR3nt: TGTGCCAGCAGCTGGGATCCCTCCTACGAGCAGTACTTC
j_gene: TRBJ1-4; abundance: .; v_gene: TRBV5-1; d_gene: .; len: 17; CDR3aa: CASSPPGVSGGGEKLFF; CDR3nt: TGCGCCAGCAGCCCGCCCGGAGTGTCGGGGGGAGGGGAAAAACTGTTTTTT
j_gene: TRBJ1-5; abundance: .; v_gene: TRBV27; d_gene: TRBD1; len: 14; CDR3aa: CASSGQASNQPQHF; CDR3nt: TGTGCCAGCAGTGGACAGGCGAGCAATCAGCCCCAGCATTTT
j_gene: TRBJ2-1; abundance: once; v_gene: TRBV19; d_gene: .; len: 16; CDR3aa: CASTPEWGRELGEQFF; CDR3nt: TGTGCCAGTACCCCGGAGTGGGGCAGGGAATTAGGTGAGCAGTTCTTC
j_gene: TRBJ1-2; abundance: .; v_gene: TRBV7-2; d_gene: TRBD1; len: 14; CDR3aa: CASSLGTGIYGYTF; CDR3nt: TGTGCCAGCAGCTTGGGGACAGGGATCTATGGCTACACCTTC
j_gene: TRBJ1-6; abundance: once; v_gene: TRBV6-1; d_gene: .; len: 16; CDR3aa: CASSESSGHYNSPLHF; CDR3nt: TGTGCCAGCAGTGAATCCTCGGGACACTATAATTCACCCCTCCACTTT
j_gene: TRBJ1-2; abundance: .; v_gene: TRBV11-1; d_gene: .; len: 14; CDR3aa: CASSSGRGNYGYTF; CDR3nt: TGTGCCAGCAGTAGCGGCAGGGGAAACTATGGCTACACCTTC
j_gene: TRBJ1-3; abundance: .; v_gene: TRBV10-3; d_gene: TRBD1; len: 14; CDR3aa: CASRRDSSGNTIYF; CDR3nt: TGTGCCTCCAGGAGGGACAGCTCTGGAAACACCATATATTTT
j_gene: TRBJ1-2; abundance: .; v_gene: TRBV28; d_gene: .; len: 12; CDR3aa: CASSWMSYGYTF; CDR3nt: TGTGCCAGCAGCTGGATGAGCTATGGCTACACCTTC
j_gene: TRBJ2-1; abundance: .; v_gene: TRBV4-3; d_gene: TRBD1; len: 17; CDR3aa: CASSHLNRDRRYNEQFF; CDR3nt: TGCGCCAGCAGCCATTTAAACCGGGACAGGCGGTACAATGAGCAGTTCTTC
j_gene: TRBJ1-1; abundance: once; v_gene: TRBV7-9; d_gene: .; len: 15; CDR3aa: CASSLGRGPNTEAFF; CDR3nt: TGTGCCAGCAGCTTAGGTCGGGGTCCGAACACTGAAGCTTTCTTT
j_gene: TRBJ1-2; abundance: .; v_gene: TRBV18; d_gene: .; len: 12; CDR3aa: CASSPEAYGYTF; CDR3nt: TGTGCCAGCTCACCTGAGGCCTATGGCTACACCTTC
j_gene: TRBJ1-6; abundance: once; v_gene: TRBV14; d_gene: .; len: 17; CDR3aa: CASSQEPAGTIGSPLHF; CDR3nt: TGTGCCAGCAGCCAAGAGCCGGCCGGGACAATCGGTTCACCCCTCCACTTT
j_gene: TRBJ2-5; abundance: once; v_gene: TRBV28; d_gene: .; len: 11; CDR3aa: CACQRLETQYF; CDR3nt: TGTGCCTGCCAGAGGTTAGAGACCCAGTACTTC
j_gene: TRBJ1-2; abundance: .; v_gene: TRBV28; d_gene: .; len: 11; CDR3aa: CASREGYGYTF; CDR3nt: TGTGCCAGCAGGGAAGGCTATGGCTACACCTTC
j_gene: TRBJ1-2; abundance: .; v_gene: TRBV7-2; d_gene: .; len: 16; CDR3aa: CASSPYAVEGKFGYTF; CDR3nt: TGTGCCAGCAGTCCTTACGCCGTGGAGGGGAAGTTCGGCTACACCTTC
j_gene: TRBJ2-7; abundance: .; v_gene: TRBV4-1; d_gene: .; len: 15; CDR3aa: CASSQAAQGIYEQYF; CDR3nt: TGCGCCAGCAGCCAGGCTGCACAGGGTATATACGAGCAGTACTTC
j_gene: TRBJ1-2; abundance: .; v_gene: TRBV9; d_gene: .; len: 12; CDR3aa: CASSTQENGYTF; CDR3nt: TGTGCCAGCAGCACCCAGGAGAATGGCTACACCTTC
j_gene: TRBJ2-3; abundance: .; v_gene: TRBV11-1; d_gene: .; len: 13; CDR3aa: CASSPGLTDTQYF; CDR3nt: TGTGCCAGCAGCCCGGGACTGACAGATACGCAGTATTTT
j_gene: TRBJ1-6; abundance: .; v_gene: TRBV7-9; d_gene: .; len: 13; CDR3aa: CASSFTDNSPLHF; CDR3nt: TGTGCCAGCAGCTTTACAGACAATTCACCCCTCCACTTT
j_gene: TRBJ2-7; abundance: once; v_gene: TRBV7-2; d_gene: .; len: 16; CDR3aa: CASSLKSGAGAYEQYF; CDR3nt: TGTGCCAGCAGCTTAAAGTCGGGGGCTGGGGCCTACGAGCAGTACTTC
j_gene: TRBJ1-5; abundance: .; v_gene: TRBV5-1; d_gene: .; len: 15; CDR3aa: CASSLSGGGNQPQHF; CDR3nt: TGCGCCAGCAGCTTGAGTGGGGGAGGGAATCAGCCCCAGCATTTT
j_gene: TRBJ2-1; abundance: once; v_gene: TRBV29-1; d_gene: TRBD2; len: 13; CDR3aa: CSLRSGGANEQFF; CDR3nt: TGCAGCCTTCGAAGCGGGGGGGCTAATGAGCAGTTCTTC
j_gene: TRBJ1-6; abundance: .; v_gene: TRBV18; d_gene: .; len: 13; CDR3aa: CASSRQENSPLHF; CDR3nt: TGTGCCAGCTCACGACAAGAAAATTCACCCCTCCACTTT
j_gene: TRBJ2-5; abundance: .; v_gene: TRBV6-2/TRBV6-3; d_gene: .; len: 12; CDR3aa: CASSYYQGTKYF; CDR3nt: TGTGCCAGCAGTTACTATCAGGGGACCAAATACTTC
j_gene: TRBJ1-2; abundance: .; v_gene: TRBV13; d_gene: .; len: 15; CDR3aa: CASSLHAGTQNGYTF; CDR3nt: TGTGCCAGCAGCTTGCACGCCGGGACTCAAAATGGCTACACCTTC
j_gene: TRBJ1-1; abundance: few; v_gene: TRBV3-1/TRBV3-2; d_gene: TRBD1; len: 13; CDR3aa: CASRGTGGTEAFF; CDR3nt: TGTGCCAGCAGGGGTACAGGGGGCACTGAAGCTTTCTTT
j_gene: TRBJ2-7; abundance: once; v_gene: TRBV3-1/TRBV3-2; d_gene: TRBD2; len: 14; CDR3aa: CASSLGTSVDGQYF; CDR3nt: TGTGCCAGCAGCCTGGGGACTAGCGTAGACGGGCAGTACTTC
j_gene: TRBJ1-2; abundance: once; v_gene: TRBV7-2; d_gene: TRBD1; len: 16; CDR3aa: CASSLAYRGVDYGYTF; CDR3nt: TGTGCCAGCAGCTTAGCTTACAGGGGCGTCGATTATGGCTACACCTTC
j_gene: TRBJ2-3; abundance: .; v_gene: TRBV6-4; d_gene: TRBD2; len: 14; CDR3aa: CASSGGAETDTQYF; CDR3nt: TGTGCCAGCAGCGGGGGGGCCGAAACAGATACGCAGTATTTT
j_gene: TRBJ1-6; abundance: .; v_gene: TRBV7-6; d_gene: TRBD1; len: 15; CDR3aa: CASSAQGTVNSPLHF; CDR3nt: TGTGCCAGCAGCGCCCAGGGGACAGTTAATTCACCCCTCCACTTT
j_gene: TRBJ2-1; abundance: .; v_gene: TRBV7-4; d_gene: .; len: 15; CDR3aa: CASSYRAPRGDEQFF; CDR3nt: TGTGCCAGCAGCTACCGGGCTCCGCGTGGTGATGAGCAGTTCTTC
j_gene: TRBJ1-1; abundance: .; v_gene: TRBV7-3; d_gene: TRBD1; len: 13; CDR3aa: CASSSQGDTEAFF; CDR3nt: TGTGCCAGCAGCTCGCAGGGGGACACTGAAGCTTTCTTT